A selection of T cell receptor beta chains follows, all from one sample in a study of T cells after yellow fever vaccination. TCRdb used MiXCR to reprocess the 5' RACE reads, holding one entry per CDR3 protein. The sample records under 300,000 distinct CDR3 sequences, 10% to 15% being singletons. The sequenced sample was CD4+ T cells sorted from PBMCs, obtained 45 days after the yellow fever booster vaccination. The source is a man aged 25 to 40 who received the YFV17D yellow fever vaccine. CDR3s leave out the opening cysteine and the closing phenylalanine or tryptophan. D genes are given only for firm matches. Clone size is given for some rows only: seen once, a few or many times, or a class if the clone is expanded.

TRBV7-2	-	-	ASSLFGKSTQY
TRBV6-2/TRBV6-3	-	-	ASAMGGIQTGELF
TRBV6-1	few	-	ASRTAQGNTGELF
TRBV6-1	-	-	ASNFQETQY
TRBV7-6	once	TRBD2	ARSLGTSGSHEQF
TRBV25-1	few	-	ASSPEEFYGYT
TRBV4-2	few	-	ASSQGTSDTQY
TRBV12-3/TRBV12-4	few	-	ASTSGRTNEQF
TRBV20-1	-	-	SARKGGGIGELF
TRBV6-1	-	TRBD1	ASSPRQGYSYNEQF
TRBV29-1	many	-	SVIGLKETQY
TRBV29-1	few	-	SVPRGWNGNEQF
TRBV18	few	-	ASCGEVPCNEQF
TRBV7-9	-	TRBD1	ASSPDGTGAHEKLF
TRBV11-2	few	TRBD1	ASSPVGTGKETQY
TRBV5-1	-	-	ASSLQQYNTGELF
TRBV27	few	-	ASSSTPGDEQF
TRBV15	-	-	ATSRDGTGRETQY
TRBV5-1	few	-	ASSSGSSQETQY
TRBV2	-	TRBD1	ASSDPGQGYGYT
TRBV7-8	few	-	ASSYPAGHTDTQY
TRBV11-2	few	TRBD2	ASSLPVGLARNTGELF